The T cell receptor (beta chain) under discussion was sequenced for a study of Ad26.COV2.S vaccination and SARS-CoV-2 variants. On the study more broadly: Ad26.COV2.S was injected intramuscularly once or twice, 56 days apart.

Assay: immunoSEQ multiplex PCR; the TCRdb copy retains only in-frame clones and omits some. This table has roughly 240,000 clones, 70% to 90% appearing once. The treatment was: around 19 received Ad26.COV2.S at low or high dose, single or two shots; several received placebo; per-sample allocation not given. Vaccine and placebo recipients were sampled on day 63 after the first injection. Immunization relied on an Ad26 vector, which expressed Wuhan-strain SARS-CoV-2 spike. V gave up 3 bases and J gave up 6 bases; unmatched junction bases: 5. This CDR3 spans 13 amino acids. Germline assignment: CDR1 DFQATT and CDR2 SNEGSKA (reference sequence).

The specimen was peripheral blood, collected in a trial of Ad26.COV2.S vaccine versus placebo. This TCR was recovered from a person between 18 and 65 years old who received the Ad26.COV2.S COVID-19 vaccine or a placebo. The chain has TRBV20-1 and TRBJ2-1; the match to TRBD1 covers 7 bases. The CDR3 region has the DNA TGCAGTGCTAGTAGGGGGCAGGCCAATGAGCAGTTCTTC. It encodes CSASRGQANEQFF.